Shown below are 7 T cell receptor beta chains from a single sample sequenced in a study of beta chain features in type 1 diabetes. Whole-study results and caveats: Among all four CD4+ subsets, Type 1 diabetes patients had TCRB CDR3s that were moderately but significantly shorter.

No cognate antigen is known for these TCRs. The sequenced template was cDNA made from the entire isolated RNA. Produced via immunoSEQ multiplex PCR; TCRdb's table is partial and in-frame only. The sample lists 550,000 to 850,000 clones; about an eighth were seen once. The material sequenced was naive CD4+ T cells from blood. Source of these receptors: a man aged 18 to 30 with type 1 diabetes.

CDR3: CASSQGKGTGELFF. In DNA form, the CDR3 reads TGTGCCAGCAGCCAAGGCAAGGGCACCGGGGAGCTGTTTTTT. This chain connects TRBV14 to TRBJ2-2; unclear D gene. V shed 1 base and J shed 4 bases, with 7 bases lying between them. Germline CDR1 reads SGHDN; CDR2 reads FVKESK. CDR3 length: 14 residues.

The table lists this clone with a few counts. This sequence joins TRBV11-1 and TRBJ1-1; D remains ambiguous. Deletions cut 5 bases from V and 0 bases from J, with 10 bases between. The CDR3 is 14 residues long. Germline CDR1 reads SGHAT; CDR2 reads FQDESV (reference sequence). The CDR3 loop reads CASSPLGMNTEAFF. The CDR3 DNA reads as TGTGCCAGCAGCCCCCTGGGGATGAACACTGAAGCTTTCTTT.

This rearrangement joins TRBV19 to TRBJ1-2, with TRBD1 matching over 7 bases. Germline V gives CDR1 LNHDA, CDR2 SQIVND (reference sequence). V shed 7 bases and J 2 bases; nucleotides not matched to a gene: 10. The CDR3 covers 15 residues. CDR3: CASIDKGAANYGYTF. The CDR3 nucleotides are TGTGCCAGTATCGATAAGGGGGCTGCGAACTATGGCTACACCTTC.

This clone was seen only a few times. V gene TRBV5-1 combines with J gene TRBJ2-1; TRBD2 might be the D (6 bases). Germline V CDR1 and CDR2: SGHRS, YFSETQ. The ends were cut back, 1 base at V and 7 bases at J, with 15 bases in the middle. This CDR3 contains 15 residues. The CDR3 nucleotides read TGCGCCAGCAGCTTGAGGAGGGATAGCTTTAATGAGCAGTTCTTC. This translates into CASSLRRDSFNEQFF.

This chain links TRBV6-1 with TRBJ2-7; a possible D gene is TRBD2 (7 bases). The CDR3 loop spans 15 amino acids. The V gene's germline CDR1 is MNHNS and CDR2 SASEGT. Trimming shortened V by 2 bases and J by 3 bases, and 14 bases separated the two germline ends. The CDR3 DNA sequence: TGTGCCAGCAGTGAAAGGGGGGGATCAAGCTACGAGCAGTACTTC. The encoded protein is CASSERGGSSYEQYF.

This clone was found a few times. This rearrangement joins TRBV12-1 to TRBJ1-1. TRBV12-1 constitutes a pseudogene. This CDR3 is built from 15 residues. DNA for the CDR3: TGTGCCAGCAGCTTTAACCACGGGGGCGACACTGAAGCTTTCTTT. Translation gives CASSFNHGGDTEAFF.

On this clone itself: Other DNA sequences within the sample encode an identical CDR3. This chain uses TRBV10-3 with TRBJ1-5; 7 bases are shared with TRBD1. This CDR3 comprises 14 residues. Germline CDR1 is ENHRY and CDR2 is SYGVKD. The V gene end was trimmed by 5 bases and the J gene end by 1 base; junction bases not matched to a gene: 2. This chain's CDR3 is CAISPGQSNQPQHF. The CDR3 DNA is TGTGCCATCAGTCCGGGACAGAGCAATCAGCCCCAGCATTTT.